This T cell receptor beta chain was sequenced during a study of response to subunit inactivated influenza vaccine. The CDR3 covers 15 residues. Between the trimmed V and J ends, which lost 1 base and 0 bases, there was a span of 9 bases. CDR1 is LGHDT, CDR2 YNNKEL, per germline (reference sequence). TCRdb reprocessed the RT-PCR reads with MiXCR, giving one entry per CDR3 protein. The data contain almost 600,000 distinct CDR3 sequences, roughly 15% of them seen just once; the ten biggest clones take up approximately 10%. The clonotype originates from a man in his fifties or sixties who received an inactivated influenza vaccine. V is TRBV3-1 and J is TRBJ1-1; D remains unclear. Sequencing was performed on PBMCs from blood, taken 11 to 12 days after vaccination. The CDR3 loop reads CASSQGANMNTEAFF. The DNA for the CDR3 is TGTGCCAGCAGCCAAGGGGCGAATATGAACACTGAAGCTTTCTTT.